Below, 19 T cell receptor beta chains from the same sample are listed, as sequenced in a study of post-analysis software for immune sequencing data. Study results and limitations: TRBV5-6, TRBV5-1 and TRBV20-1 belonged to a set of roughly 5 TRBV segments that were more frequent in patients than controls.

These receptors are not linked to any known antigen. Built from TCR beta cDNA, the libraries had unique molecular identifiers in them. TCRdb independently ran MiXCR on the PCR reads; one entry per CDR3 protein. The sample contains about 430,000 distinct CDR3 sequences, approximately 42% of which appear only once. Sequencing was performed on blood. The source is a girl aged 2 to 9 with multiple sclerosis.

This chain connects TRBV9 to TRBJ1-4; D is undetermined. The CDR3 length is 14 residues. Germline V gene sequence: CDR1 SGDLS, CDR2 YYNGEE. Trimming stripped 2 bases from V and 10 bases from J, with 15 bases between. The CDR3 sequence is CASSVNVVEGKLFF. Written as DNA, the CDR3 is TGTGCCAGCAGCGTTAACGTAGTGGAGGGAAAACTGTTTTTT.

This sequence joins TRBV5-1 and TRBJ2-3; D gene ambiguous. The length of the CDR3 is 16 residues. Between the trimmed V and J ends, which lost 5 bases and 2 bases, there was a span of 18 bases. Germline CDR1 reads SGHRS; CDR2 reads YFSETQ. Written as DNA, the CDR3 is TGCGCCAGCAGTCTTTCCGGGCTAGGATTCACAGATACGCAGTATTTT. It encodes CASSLSGLGFTDTQYF. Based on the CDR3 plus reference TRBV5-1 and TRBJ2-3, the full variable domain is KAGVTQTPRYLIKTRGQQVTLSCSPISGHRSVSWYQQTPGQGLQFLFEYFSETQRNKGNFPGRFSGRQFSNSRSEMNVSTLELGDSALYLCASSLSGLGFTDTQYFGPGTRLTVL.

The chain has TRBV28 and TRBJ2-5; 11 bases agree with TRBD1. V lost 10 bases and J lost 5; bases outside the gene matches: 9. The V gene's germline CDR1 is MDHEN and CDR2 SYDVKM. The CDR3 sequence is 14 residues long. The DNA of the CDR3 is TGTGCCACCAAGGACAGGGGGCTCGTGGAGACCCAGTACTTC. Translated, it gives CATKDRGLVETQYF.

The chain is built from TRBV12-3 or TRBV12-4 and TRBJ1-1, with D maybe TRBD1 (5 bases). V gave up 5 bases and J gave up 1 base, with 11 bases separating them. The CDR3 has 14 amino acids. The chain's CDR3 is CASSPRTTNTEAFF. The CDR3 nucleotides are TGTGCCAGCAGTCCCCGGACAACGAACACTGAAGCTTTCTTT.

The chain's CDR3 is CSVEDYGGSGANVLTF. The CDR3 coding sequence is TGCAGCGTTGAAGATTATGGGGGATCTGGGGCCAACGTCCTGACTTTC. The chain is built from TRBV29-1 and TRBJ2-6; D might be TRBD1 or TRBD2, each matching 5 bases. CDR1 is SQVTM and CDR2 is ANQGSEA in the germline V gene. Trimming pared 0 bases from V and 1 base from J, leaving 10 bases between. This CDR3 spans 16 amino acids.

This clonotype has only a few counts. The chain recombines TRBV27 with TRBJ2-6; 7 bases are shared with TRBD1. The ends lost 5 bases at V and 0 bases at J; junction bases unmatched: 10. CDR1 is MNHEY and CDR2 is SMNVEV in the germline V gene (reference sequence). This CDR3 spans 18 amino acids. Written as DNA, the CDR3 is TGTGCCAGCAGTCCCTGGGACAGCGGCGCCTCTGGGGCCAACGTCCTGACTTTC. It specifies CASSPWDSGASGANVLTF.

The CDR3 DNA follows: TGTGCCAGCAGTTTATCGAAGGCCACTTATAGCAATCAGCCCCAGCATTTT. Its protein product is CASSLSKATYSNQPQHF. This rearrangement joins TRBV27 to TRBJ1-5; D gene unclear. The CDR3 loop spans 17 amino acids. Trimming removed 0 bases from V and 0 bases from J, with 12 bases in between. Germline assignment: CDR1 MNHEY and CDR2 SMNVEV (reference sequence).

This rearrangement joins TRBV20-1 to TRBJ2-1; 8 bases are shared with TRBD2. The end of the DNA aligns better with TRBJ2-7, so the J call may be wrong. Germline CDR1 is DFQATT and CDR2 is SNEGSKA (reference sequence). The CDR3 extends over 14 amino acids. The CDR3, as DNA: TGCAGTGCTAGAGGTGCGGGAGGATCCTACGAGCAGTACTTC. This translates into CSARGAGGSYEQYF.

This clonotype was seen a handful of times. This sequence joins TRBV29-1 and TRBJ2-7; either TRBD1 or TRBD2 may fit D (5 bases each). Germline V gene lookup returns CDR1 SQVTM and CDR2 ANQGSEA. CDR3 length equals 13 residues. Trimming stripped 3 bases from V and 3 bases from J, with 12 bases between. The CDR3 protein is CSVEVGADYEQYF. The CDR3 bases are TGCAGCGTTGAGGTCGGGGCGGACTACGAGCAGTACTTC.

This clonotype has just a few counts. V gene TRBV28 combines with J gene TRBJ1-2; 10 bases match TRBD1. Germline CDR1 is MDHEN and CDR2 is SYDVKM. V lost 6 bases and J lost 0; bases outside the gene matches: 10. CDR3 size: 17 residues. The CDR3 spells CASRNRDRGPPNYGYTF. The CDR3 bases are TGTGCCAGCAGGAACCGGGACAGGGGACCCCCTAACTATGGCTACACCTTC.

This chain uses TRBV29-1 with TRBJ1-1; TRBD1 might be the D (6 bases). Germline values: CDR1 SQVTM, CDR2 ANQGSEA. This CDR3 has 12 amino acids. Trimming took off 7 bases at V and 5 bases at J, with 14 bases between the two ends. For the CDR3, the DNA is TGCAGCGCCGGGGGCAGATTGACTGAAGCTTTCTTT. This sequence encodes CSAGGRLTEAFF.

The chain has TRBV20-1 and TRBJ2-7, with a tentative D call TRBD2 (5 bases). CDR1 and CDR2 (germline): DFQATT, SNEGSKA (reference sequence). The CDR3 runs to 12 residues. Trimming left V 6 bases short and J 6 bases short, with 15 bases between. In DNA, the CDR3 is TGCAGTGCCTCCTTCACCCGGGGCGAGCAGTACTTC. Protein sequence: CSASFTRGEQYF.

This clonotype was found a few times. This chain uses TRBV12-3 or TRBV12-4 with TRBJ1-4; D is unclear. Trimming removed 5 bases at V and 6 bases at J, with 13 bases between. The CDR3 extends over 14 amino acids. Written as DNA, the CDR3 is TGTGCCAGCAGTCAGACGGACCTGGATGAAAAACTGTTTTTT. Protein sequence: CASSQTDLDEKLFF.

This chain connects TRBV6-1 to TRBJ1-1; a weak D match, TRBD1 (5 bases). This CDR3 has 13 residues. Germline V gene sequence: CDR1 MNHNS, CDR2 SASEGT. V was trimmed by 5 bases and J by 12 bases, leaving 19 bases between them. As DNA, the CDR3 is TGTGCCAGCAGTAGACACGCTCGTCGGGGGACTTTCTTT. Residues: CASSRHARRGTFF.

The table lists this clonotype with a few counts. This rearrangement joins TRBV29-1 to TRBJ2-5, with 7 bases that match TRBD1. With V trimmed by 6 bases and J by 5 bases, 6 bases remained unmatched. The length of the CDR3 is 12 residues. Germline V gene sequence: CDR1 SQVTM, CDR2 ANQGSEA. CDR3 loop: CSVEQGMETQYF. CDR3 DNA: TGCAGCGTGGAACAGGGGATGGAGACCCAGTACTTC.

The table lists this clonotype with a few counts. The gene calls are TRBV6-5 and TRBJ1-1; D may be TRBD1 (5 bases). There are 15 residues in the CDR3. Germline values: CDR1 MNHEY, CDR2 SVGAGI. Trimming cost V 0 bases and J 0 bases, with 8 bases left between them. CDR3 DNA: TGTGCCAGCAGTTACTCCCGGGGCGTGAACACTGAAGCTTTCTTT. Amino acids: CASSYSRGVNTEAFF.

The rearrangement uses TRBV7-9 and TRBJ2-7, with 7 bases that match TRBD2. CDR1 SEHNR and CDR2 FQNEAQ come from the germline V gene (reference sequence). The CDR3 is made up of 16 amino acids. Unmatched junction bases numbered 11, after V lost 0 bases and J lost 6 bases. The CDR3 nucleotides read TGTGCCAGCAGCTTAGCGCCCCTAGCGGAGGGCTCCGAGCAGTACTTC. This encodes CASSLAPLAEGSEQYF.

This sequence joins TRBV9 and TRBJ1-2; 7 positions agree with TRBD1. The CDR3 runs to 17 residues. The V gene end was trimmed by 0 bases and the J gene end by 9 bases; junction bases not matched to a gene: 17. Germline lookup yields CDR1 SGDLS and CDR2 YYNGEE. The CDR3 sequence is CASSVAQSTGRWMSYTF. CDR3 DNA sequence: TGTGCCAGCAGCGTAGCTCAATCGACAGGGAGGTGGATGAGCTACACCTTC.

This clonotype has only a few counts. This CDR3 is CASSVGTRGRYNEQFF. CDR3 DNA sequence: TGTGCCAGTTCGGTCGGTACTCGCGGGAGGTACAATGAGCAGTTCTTC. The chain carries TRBV28 and TRBJ2-1, with TRBD2 matching over 8 bases. V lost 9 bases and J lost 4; bases outside the gene matches: 14. In germline, CDR1 is MDHEN, CDR2 SYDVKM. The CDR3 length is 16 residues.